These 18 T cell receptor beta chains originate from one sample sequenced in a study of CD8+CD57+ T cells in acquired aplastic anemia. The use of genomic DNA as template underpinned the TCR beta VDJ and CDR3 profiling. TCRdb recomputed calls from the reads with MiXCR, one row per CDR3 protein. In the table there are 250,000 to 350,000 distinct CDR3 sequences, 45% to 65% of which are singletons. Only patients with CD8+CD57+ cell expansion on flow cytometry were chosen for sequencing. The sample consisted of sorted CD4+, CD8+, or CD8+CD57+ T cells (not recorded which) from PBMCs. These receptors all stem from a human donor with aplastic anemia.

This clonotype showed up just a few times. In DNA form, the CDR3 reads TGTGCCAGCAGTGTCATTGGGACTAGCGGGGGGTACAATGAGCAGTTCTTC. It is translated as CASSVIGTSGGYNEQFF. The J gene is TRBJ2-1, the V gene TRBV25-1; 15 nucleotides line up with TRBD2. The V gene end was trimmed by 4 bases and the J gene end by 4 bases; junction bases not matched to a gene: 5. This CDR3 contains 17 residues. CDR1 is MGHDK and CDR2 is SYGVNS in the germline V gene.

Only a few counts were recorded for this clonotype. The J gene is TRBJ2-5, the V gene TRBV15, with a weak D call TRBD2 (5 bases). Trimming took off 8 bases at V and 5 bases at J, with 12 bases between the two ends. The length of the CDR3 is 12 residues. Looked up from germline, CDR1 is LNHNV and CDR2 is YYDKDF (reference sequence). The CDR3 loop is CATSSGGETQYF. The CDR3 DNA is TGTGCCACCTCGAGTGGAGGCGAGACCCAGTACTTC.

This clonotype was recorded at least ten times. The chain carries TRBV5-1 and TRBJ2-1; D may be TRBD2 (6 bases). Germline V lookup: CDR1 SGHRS, CDR2 YFSETQ. Between the trimmed V and J ends, which lost 4 bases and 9 bases, there was a span of 23 bases. CDR3 size: 16 residues. CDR3 protein: CASSAQDPLGGGEQFF. The CDR3 DNA reads as TGCGCCAGCAGCGCGCAGGACCCGTTGGGGGGAGGTGAGCAGTTCTTC. The entire variable domain, with the rest obtained from reference TRBV5-1 and TRBJ2-1, is as follows: KAGVTQTPRYLIKTRGQQVTLSCSPISGHRSVSWYQQTPGQGLQFLFEYFSETQRNKGNFPGRFSGRQFSNSRSEMNVSTLELGDSALYLCASSAQDPLGGGEQFFGPGTRLTVL.

This clonotype showed up many times. V usage is TRBV5-1 and J usage is TRBJ2-7; the match to TRBD2 covers 9 bases. The CDR3 is 14 residues long. Germline V CDR1 and CDR2: SGHRS, YFSETQ. V trimming: 0 bases; J trimming: 4 bases; junction bases outside the gene matches: 2. The CDR3 region has the DNA TGCGCCAGCAGCTTGGGGCGGGAGGGATACGAGCAGTACTTC. Translating gives CASSLGREGYEQYF.

This clonotype was picked up a small number of times. J is TRBJ1-5 and V is TRBV15; D remains ambiguous. Germline V gene data show CDR1 as LNHNV and CDR2 as YYDKDF (reference sequence). Trimming pared 0 bases from V and 7 bases from J, leaving 7 bases between. The CDR3 has 13 residues. The CDR3 here is CATSRENKQPQHF. CDR3 nucleotides: TGTGCCACCAGCAGAGAGAACAAACAGCCCCAGCATTTT.

V gene TRBV7-9 combines with J gene TRBJ1-3; no definite D call. The CDR3 sequence is 15 residues long. Germline CDR1 is SEHNR and CDR2 is FQNEAQ (reference sequence). The V and J ends lost 5 bases and 0 bases respectively, with 11 bases between them. As DNA, the CDR3 is TGTGCCAGCAGCACGGGTGGGGACTCTGGAAACACCATATATTTT. This encodes CASSTGGDSGNTIYF.

The chain couples TRBV20-1 to TRBJ2-1; the D gene is possibly TRBD2 (6 bases). The CDR3 is 15 amino acids. Per germline, CDR1 DFQATT and CDR2 SNEGSKA (reference sequence). V was clipped by 5 bases and J by 1 base, with 15 bases between them. The CDR3 reads CSALPGVGSYNEQFF. The CDR3 DNA reads as TGCAGTGCTCTACCGGGAGTGGGGTCCTACAATGAGCAGTTCTTC.

This chain links TRBV7-9 with TRBJ2-7; D remains ambiguous. This CDR3 region has 13 residues. Germline V gene data show CDR1 as SEHNR and CDR2 as FQNEAQ (reference sequence). Trimming took 5 bases from V and 3 from J, leaving 11 bases between them. This CDR3 is CASSHWQSYEQYF. CDR3 sequence (DNA): TGTGCCAGCAGCCACTGGCAGAGCTACGAGCAGTACTTC.

This clonotype has a count of ten or more. This chain connects TRBV6-5 to TRBJ2-7, with TRBD2 matching over 7 bases. Losses at the gene ends were 6 bases for V and 4 bases for J; bases not matched to a gene: 6. Per the germline V gene, CDR1 is MNHEY and CDR2 is SVGAGI. This CDR3 has 13 residues. In nucleotides, the CDR3 is TGTGCCAGCAGCGGCGGGAGTGAGTACGAGCAGTACTTC. As protein: CASSGGSEYEQYF.

This clonotype was seen a few times. Just one base apart from a much larger clone, this may be a read error. The chain joins TRBV11-3 to TRBJ2-7; TRBD1 agrees at 7 bases. The CDR3 extends over 14 amino acids. The trim removed 7 bases at V and 3 bases at J, leaving 9 bases unmatched. Germline values: CDR1 SGHNT, CDR2 YENEEA. For the CDR3, the DNA is TGTGCCAGCAACCCGAACAGGGGTAGCTACGAGCAGTACTTC. Amino acids: CASNPNRGSYEQYF.

A single count supports this clonotype. Since no conserved phenylalanine or tryptophan closes the CDR3, a read error is the likely cause. The chain employs TRBV7-9 and TRBJ1-6; D ambiguous. The germline V gene encodes CDR1 SEHNR and CDR2 FQNEAQ (reference sequence). The CDR3 sequence is 14 residues long. The CDR3 sequence is CASSQDSLFSPLHL. CDR3 sequence (DNA): TGCGCCAGCAGCCAAGATAGTTTATTCTCACCCCTCCACCTT.

There are a few counts of this clonotype. The rearrangement uses TRBV12-3 or TRBV12-4 and TRBJ2-3, with no clear D. The CDR3 is 13 amino acids. Deletions cut 1 base from V and 3 bases from J, with 5 bases between. The CDR3 bases are TGTGCCAGCAGTTTAGGGGTAACAGATACGCAGTATTTT. The encoded protein is CASSLGVTDTQYF.

The genes are TRBV7-8 and TRBJ1-6; D ambiguous. Trimming left V 6 bases short and J 6 bases short, with 18 bases between. This CDR3 contains 16 residues. Germline values: CDR1 SGHVS, CDR2 FQNEAQ. The CDR3 sequence is CASSSGRARLNSPLHF. The CDR3 coding sequence is TGTGCCAGCAGTTCCGGGAGGGCGCGACTTAATTCACCCCTCCACTTT. The entire variable domain, with the rest obtained from reference TRBV7-8 and TRBJ1-6, is as follows: GAGVSQSPRYKVAKRGQDVALRCDPISGHVSLFWYQQALGQGPEFLTYFQNEAQLDKSGLPSDRFFAERPEGSVSTLKIQRTQQEDSAVYLCASSSGRARLNSPLHFGNGTRLTVT.

This clonotype was picked up many times. V is TRBV7-8 and J is TRBJ2-5, with D perhaps matching TRBD2 (5 bases). The germline gives CDR1 SGHVS, CDR2 FQNEAQ. V lost 2 bases and J 1 base, leaving 11 bases between the germline ends. CDR3 length: 15 amino acids. CDR3 in DNA: TGTGCCAGCAGCTTACGGGAACCTCCCCAAGAGACCCAGTACTTC. Its protein product is CASSLREPPQETQYF.

This clonotype was picked up many times. The chain has TRBV3-1 and TRBJ2-7, with 7 bases that match TRBD1. The CDR3 contains 15 residues. Germline V gene data show CDR1 as LGHDT and CDR2 as YNNKEL (reference sequence). After removal of 1 base from V and 3 bases from J, the junction contained 6 bases not matched to a gene. CDR3 protein: CASSQAPGTDYEQYF. The CDR3 nucleotides are TGTGCCAGCAGCCAAGCCCCCGGGACAGACTACGAGCAGTACTTC.

This clonotype was detected ten times or more. The chain employs TRBV14 and TRBJ2-1, with D unresolved. Trimming took off 0 bases at V and 4 bases at J, with 10 bases between the two ends. Germline-derived CDR1 and CDR2 are SGHDN and FVKESK. There are 15 residues in the CDR3. CDR3 in DNA: TGTGCCAGCAGCCAAGATCTTGGAAAGTACAATGAGCAGTTCTTC. This sequence encodes CASSQDLGKYNEQFF.

The chain recombines TRBV10-2 with TRBJ2-1; 7 bases are shared with TRBD2. This CDR3 spans 16 amino acids. V lost 8 bases, J lost 5 bases, and 15 bases stayed unmatched. In germline, CDR1 is WSHSY, CDR2 SAAADI. The CDR3 reads CASGFSGEGGNNEQFF. The CDR3 nucleotides are TGCGCCAGCGGCTTTTCGGGGGAGGGAGGCAACAATGAGCAGTTCTTC.

This clonotype has only a few counts. Sequence at one end of the junction differs from germline and may be a read error. The chain links TRBV11-2 to TRBJ2-5; 14 bases match TRBD2. This CDR3 has 15 residues. The germline V gene has CDR1 SGHAT and CDR2 FQNNGV. As DNA, the CDR3 is TGCGCCAGCAGAGGGACTAGCGGGAGCACGGAGACCCAGTACTTC. Translated: CASRGTSGSTETQYF.